This T cell receptor beta chain was found in a study of shared clonotypes between healthy human individuals. Study-level results: An effect of sequencing depth on clonotype sharing among donors was expected.

V lost 7 bases, J lost 0 bases, and 5 bases stayed unmatched. This CDR3 spans 15 amino acids. Germline V CDR1 and CDR2: SGHTA, FQGNSA. As concerns this clone: Antigen specificity is unknown.

The donor population consisted of healthy HIV-negative adults with no recent acute infections or vaccinations. In the original analysis: Sequence data from immunoSEQ were junction-only and lacked quality scores; consequently, filtering differed. Method: immunoSEQ multiplex PCR; TCRdb's copy keeps in-frame clones and lacks some. Clone size and the V and J calls come from that table; the DNA yielded D and trimming. The sample has 1 million to 1.3 million clones, around three quarters seen once; the top ten hold roughly 0.62%. Sequences were obtained from memory CD4+ T cells from PBMCs. The subset denotes: CD45RA-negative fraction. The receptor was isolated from a young man in good health. Some clones in this sample may be carry-over from other donors' samples. The gene calls are TRBV7-2 and TRBJ2-2; 7 positions agree with TRBD2. The CDR3 protein is CASNLGLANTGELFF. DNA for the CDR3: TGTGCCAGCAACCTCGGACTAGCGAACACCGGGGAGCTGTTTTTT.